This T cell receptor beta chain was documented in a study of CD8+CD57+ T cells in acquired aplastic anemia. About the research overall: Sorted CD4+ and CD8+ cell DNA averaged roughly 3 ug.

Profiling of TCR beta VDJ combinations and CDR3 sequences used genomic DNA as template. TCRdb called the reads again in MiXCR, with one record for every CDR3 protein. Among about 160,000 distinct CDR3 sequences listed, about two thirds were seen once. Concerning this clonotype: The junction differs from germline at one of its ends, possibly a read error.

All patients picked for sequencing had shown, by flow cytometry, an expansion of CD8+CD57+ cells. This sequence originates from a human donor with aplastic anemia. Sequenced: sorted CD4+, CD8+, or CD8+CD57+ T cells (not recorded which) from PBMCs.

The CDR3 here is CASSDDMSNTGELFF. The CDR3 coding sequence is TGTGCCAGCAGCGACGACATGTCGAACACCGGGGAGCTGTTTTTT. This sequence joins TRBV15 and TRBJ2-2; no clear D. Per the germline V gene, CDR1 is LNHNV and CDR2 is YYDKDF (reference sequence). The CDR3 is made up of 15 amino acids.